This T cell receptor beta chain was sequenced for a study of OX40 agonist ivuxolimab in advanced cancers. The method was immunoSEQ multiplex PCR; TCRdb's version includes in-frame clones alone and lacks a portion of them. The sample shows tens of thousands of clones, around 90% of them seen only once. Study results and caveats: At doses 0.1 to 3.0 mg/kg, CD4+ and CD8+ clones expanded. Relative to CD4+, CD8+ T cells held more expanded clones on average.

The germline CDR1 and CDR2 sequences are SEHNR and FQNEAQ (reference sequence). CDR3 size: 14 residues. Between the trimmed V and J ends, which lost 0 bases and 3 bases, there was a span of 7 bases. Patients had blood sampled at baseline and again on cycle 4 day 1 and cycle 7 day 1. Details on this clone: The target antigen is unknown.

The chain joins TRBV7-9 to TRBJ2-3; D not resolved. This specimen was CD4+ or CD8+ T cells sorted from blood, taken in a trial of the OX40 agonist ivuxolimab. The source of this sequence is an adult with an advanced solid tumor such as melanoma, head and neck, liver or kidney cancer. The CDR3 DNA reads as TGTGCCAGCAGCTTAGCAATCCGGACAGATACGCAGTATTTT. Protein: CASSLAIRTDTQYF. The variable domain in full, completed from reference TRBV7-9 and TRBJ2-3, reads DTGVSQNPRHKITKRGQNVTFRCDPISEHNRLYWYRQTLGQGPEFLTYFQNEAQLEKSRLLSDRFSAERPKGSFSTLEIQRTEQGDSAMYLCASSLAIRTDTQYFGPGTRLTVL.